This T cell receptor (beta chain) was obtained from a study of T-cell reconstitution after alpha-beta-depleted transplantation in children. Overall study results and limits: It was reported that alpha-beta T cells came from several hundred expanded graft clones (about two months after transplant). Day-60 TCRbeta diversity that was high in some patients was derived from surviving recipient T cells and thymic progenitors. From newly produced T cells came most of the T-cell counts and diversity one year after transplant.

Comments on this clonotype: Its cognate antigen is unknown.

Preparation of the TCRbeta library used unique molecular identifiers. In TCRdb, the PCR reads were re-called with MiXCR into one record per CDR3 protein. This table has 610,000 or so distinct CDR3 sequences, 25% to 30% appearing once. Trimming cost V 9 bases and J 0 bases, with 13 bases left between them. This CDR3 is built from 15 residues. In germline, CDR1 is SGHRS, CDR2 YFSETQ. Sequencing used PBMCs, obtained before TCRalphabeta/CD19-depleted stem cell transplant. V usage is TRBV5-1 and J usage is TRBJ2-6, with D uncertain. The sequence derives from a boy younger than two with Wiskott-Aldrich syndrome, due to receive a stem cell transplant. The CDR3: CATKQYSSGANVLTF. The DNA for the CDR3 is TGCGCCACCAAGCAGTATAGCTCTGGGGCCAACGTCCTGACTTTC. The complete variable domain, with remaining parts taken from reference TRBV5-1 and TRBJ2-6, reads KAGVTQTPRYLIKTRGQQVTLSCSPISGHRSVSWYQQTPGQGLQFLFEYFSETQRNKGNFPGRFSGRQFSNSRSEMNVSTLELGDSALYLCATKQYSSGANVLTFGAGSRLTVL.